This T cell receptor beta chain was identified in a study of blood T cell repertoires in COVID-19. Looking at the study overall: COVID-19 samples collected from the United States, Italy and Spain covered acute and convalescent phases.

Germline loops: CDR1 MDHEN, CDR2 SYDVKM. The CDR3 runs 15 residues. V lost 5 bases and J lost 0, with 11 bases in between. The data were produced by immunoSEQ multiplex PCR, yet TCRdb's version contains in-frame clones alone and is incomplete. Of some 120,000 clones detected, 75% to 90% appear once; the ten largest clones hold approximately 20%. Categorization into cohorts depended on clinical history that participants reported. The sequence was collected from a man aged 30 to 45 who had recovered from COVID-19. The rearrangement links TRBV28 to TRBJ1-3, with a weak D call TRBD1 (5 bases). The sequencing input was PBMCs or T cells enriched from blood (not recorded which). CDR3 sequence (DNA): TGTGCCAGCAGTAGTACAGGCCACTCTGGAAACACCATATATTTT. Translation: CASSSTGHSGNTIYF.